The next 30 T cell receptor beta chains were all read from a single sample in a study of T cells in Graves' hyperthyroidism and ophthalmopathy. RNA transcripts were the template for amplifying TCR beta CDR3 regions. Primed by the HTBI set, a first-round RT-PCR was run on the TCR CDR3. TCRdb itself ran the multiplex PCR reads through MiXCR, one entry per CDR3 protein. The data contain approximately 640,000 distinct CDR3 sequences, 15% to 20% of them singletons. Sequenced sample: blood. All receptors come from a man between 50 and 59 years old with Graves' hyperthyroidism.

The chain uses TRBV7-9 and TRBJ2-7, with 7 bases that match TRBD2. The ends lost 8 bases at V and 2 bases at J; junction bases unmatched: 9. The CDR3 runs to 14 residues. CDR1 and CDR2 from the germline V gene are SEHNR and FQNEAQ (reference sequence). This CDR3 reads CASSLGEGPYEQYF. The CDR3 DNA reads TGTGCCAGCTCACTCGGGGAGGGACCCTACGAGCAGTACTTC.

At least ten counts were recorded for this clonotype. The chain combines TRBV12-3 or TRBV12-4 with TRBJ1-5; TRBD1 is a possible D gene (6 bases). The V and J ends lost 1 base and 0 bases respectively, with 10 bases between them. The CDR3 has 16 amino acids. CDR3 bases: TGTGCCAGCAGTTTAGTTCAGGGGTATAGCAATCAGCCCCAGCATTTT. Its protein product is CASSLVQGYSNQPQHF.

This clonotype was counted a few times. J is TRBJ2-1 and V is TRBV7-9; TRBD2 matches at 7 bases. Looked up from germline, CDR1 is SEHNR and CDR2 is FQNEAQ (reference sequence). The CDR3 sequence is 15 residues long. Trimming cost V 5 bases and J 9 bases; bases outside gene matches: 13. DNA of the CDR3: TGTGCCAGCAGCCAATCCGGTGGACTAGTCCTTGAGCAGTTCTTC. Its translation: CASSQSGGLVLEQFF.

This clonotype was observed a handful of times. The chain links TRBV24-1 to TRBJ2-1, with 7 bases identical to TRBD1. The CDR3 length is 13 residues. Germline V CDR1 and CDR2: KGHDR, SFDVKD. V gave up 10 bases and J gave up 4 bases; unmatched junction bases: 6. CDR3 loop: CATNRQGYNEQFF. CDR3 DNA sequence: TGTGCCACGAATCGACAGGGTTACAATGAGCAGTTCTTC.

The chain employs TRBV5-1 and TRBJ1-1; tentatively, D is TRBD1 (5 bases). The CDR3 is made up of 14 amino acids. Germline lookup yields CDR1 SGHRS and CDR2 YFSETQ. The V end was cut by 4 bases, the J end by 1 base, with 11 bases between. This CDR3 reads CASSRTSSNTEAFF. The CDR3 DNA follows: TGCGCCAGCAGCAGGACATCCTCGAACACTGAAGCTTTCTTT. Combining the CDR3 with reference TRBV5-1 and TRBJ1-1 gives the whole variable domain KAGVTQTPRYLIKTRGQQVTLSCSPISGHRSVSWYQQTPGQGLQFLFEYFSETQRNKGNFPGRFSGRQFSNSRSEMNVSTLELGDSALYLCASSRTSSNTEAFFGQGTRLTVV.

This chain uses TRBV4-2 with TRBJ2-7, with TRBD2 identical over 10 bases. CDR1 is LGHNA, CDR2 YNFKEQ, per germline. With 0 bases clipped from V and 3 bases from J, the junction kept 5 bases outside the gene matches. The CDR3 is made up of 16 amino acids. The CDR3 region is CASSQDEREGLYEQYF. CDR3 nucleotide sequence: TGTGCCAGCAGCCAAGATGAGCGGGAGGGCCTCTACGAGCAGTACTTC.

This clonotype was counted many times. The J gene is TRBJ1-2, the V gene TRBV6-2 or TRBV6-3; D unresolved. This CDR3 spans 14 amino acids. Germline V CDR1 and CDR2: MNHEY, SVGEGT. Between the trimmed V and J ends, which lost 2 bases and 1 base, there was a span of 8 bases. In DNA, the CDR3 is TGTGCCAGCAGTTACGTCCCGATTAACTATGGCTACACCTTC. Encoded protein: CASSYVPINYGYTF.

The CDR3 DNA reads TGTGCCAGCAGCTTAGCGAGGATTAGGGCGCATGGCTACACCTTC. Residues: CASSLARIRAHGYTF. V is TRBV7-8 and J is TRBJ1-2; no firm D call. The CDR3 extends over 15 amino acids. Trimming left V 0 bases short and J 6 bases short, with 14 bases between. The germline gives CDR1 SGHVS, CDR2 FQNEAQ.

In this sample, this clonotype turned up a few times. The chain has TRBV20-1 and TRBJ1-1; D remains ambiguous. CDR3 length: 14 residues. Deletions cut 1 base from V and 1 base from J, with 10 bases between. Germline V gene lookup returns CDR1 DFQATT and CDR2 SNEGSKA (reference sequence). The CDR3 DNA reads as TGCAGTGCTAGAGCTCGACACTCGAACACTGAAGCTTTCTTT. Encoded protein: CSARARHSNTEAFF.

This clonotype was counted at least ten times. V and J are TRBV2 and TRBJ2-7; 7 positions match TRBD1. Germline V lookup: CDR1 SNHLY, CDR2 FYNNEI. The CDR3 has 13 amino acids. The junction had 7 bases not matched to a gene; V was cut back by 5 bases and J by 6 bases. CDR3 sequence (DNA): TGTGCCAGCAGTCAACAGGGGCCTGGCGAGCAGTACTTC. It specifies CASSQQGPGEQYF.

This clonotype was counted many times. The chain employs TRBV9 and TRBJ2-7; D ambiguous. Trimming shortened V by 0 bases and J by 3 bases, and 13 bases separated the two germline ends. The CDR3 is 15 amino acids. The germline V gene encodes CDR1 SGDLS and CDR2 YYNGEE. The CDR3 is CASSVAESQFYEQYF. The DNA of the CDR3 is TGTGCCAGCAGCGTAGCGGAATCCCAGTTCTACGAGCAGTACTTC.

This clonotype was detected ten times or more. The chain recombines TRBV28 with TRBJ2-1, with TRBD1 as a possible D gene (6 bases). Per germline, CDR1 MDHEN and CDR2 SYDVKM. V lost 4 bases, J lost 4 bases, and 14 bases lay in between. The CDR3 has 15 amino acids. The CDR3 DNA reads TGTGCCAGCAGTTCCAGGGGTAGGGGATACAATGAGCAGTTCTTC. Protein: CASSSRGRGYNEQFF. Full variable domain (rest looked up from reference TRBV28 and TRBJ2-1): DVKVTQSSRYLVKRTGEKVFLECVQDMDHENMFWYRQDPGLGLRLIYFSYDVKMKEKGDIPEGYSVSREKKERFSLILESASTNQTSMYLCASSSRGRGYNEQFFGPGTRLTVL.

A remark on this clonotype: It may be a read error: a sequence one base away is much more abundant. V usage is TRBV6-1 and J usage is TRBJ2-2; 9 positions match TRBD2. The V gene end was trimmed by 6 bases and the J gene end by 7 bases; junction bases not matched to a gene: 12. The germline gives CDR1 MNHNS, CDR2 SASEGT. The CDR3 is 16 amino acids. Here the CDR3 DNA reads TGTGCCAGCAGCCCCGTAAGCGGGGGGTTCGGCGGGGAGCTGTTTTTT. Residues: CASSPVSGGFGGELFF.

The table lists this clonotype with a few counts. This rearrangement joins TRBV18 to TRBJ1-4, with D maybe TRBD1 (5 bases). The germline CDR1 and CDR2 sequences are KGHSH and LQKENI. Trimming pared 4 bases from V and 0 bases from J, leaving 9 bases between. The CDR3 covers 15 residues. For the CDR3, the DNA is TGTGCCAGCTCACTCCAGGGCCCAACTAATGAAAAACTGTTTTTT. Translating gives CASSLQGPTNEKLFF.

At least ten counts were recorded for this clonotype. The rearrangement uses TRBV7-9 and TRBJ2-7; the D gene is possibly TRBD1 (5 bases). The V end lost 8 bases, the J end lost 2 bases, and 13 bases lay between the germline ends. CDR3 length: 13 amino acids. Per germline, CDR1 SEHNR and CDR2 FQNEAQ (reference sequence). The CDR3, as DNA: TGTGCCAGCGTCCGGACAACCGCCTACGAGCAGTACTTC. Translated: CASVRTTAYEQYF.

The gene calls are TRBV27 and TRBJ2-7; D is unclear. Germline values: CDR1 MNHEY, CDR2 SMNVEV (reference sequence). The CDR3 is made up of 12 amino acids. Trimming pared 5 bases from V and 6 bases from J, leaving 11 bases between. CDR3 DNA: TGTGCCAGCAGTGGCCGCCTCCTCGAGCAGTACTTC. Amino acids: CASSGRLLEQYF.

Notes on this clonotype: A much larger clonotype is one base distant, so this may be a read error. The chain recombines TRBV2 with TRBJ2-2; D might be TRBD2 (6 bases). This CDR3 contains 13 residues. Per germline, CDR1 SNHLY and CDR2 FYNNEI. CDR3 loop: CASRSWGTGGLFF. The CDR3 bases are TGTGCCAGCAGGTCATGGGGCACCGGGGGGCTGTTTTTT.

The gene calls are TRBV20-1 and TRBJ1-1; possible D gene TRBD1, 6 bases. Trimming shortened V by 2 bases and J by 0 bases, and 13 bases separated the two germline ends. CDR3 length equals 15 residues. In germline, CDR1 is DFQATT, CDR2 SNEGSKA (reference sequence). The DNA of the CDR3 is TGCAGTGCTAGAAAGATTGGGGGCCTGAACACTGAAGCTTTCTTT. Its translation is CSARKIGGLNTEAFF.

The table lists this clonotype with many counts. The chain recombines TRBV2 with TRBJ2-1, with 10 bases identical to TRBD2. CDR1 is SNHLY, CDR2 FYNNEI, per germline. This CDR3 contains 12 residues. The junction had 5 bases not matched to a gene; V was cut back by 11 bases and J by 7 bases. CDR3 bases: TGTGCCCAACCGACTAGCGGGAATGAGCAGTTCTTC. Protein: CAQPTSGNEQFF.

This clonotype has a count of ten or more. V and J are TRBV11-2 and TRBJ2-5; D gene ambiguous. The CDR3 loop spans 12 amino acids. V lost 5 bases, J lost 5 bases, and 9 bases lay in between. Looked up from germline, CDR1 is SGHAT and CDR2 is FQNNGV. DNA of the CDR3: TGTGCCAGCAGCCGTCTTGGGGAGACCCAGTACTTC. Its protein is CASSRLGETQYF.

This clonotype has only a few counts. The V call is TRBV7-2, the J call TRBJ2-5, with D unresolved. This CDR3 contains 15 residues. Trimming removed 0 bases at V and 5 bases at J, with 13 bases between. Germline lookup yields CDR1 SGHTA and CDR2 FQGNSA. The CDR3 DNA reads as TGTGCCAGCAGCTTAGCGGACGCCAAACGGGAGACCCAGTACTTC. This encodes CASSLADAKRETQYF.

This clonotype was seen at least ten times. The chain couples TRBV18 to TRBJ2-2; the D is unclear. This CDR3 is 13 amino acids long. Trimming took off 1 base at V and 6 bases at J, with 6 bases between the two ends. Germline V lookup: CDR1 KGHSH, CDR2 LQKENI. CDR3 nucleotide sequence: TGTGCCAGCTCACCACGAGTCTCCGGGGAGCTGTTTTTT. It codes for CASSPRVSGELFF.

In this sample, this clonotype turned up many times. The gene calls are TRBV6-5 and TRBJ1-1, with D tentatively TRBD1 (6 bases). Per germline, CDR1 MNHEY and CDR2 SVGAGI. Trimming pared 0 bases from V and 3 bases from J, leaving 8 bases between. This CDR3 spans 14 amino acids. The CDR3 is CASSYSGHYTEAFF. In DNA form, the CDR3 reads TGTGCCAGCAGTTACTCGGGACATTACACTGAAGCTTTCTTT.

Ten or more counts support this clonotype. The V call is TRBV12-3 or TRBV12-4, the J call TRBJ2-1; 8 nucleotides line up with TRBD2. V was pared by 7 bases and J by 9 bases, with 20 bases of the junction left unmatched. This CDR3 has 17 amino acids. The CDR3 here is CASNSYRTSRGRGEQFF. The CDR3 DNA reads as TGTGCCAGCAATTCGTATAGGACTAGCCGGGGTAGGGGTGAGCAGTTCTTC.

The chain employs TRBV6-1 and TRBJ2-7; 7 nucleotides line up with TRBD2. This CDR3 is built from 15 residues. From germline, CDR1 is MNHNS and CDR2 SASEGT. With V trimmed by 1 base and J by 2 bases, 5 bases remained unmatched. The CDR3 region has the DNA TGTGCCAGCAGTGAAGAGGGTAGCGGGCCCTACGAGCAGTACTTC. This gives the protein CASSEEGSGPYEQYF.

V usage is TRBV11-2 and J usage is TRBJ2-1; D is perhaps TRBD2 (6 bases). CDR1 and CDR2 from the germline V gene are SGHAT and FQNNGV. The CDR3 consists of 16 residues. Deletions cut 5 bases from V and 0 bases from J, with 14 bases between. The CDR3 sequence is CASSGLAESSYNEQFF. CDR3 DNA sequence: TGTGCCAGCAGCGGATTAGCGGAGAGCTCCTACAATGAGCAGTTCTTC.

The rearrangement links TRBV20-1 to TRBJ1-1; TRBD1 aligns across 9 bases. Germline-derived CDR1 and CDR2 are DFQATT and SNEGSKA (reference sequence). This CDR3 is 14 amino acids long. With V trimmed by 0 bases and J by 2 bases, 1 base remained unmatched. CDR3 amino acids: CSARDTGGNTEAFF. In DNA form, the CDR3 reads TGCAGTGCTAGAGATACAGGGGGCAACACTGAAGCTTTCTTT.

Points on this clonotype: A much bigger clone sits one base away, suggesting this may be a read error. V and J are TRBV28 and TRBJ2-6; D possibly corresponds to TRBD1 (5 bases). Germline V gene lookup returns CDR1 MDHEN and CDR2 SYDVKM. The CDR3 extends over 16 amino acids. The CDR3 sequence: CASRPGSLSGANVLAF. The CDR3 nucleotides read TGTGCCAGCCGCCCGGGTAGTCTCTCTGGGGCCAACGTCCTGGCTTTC.

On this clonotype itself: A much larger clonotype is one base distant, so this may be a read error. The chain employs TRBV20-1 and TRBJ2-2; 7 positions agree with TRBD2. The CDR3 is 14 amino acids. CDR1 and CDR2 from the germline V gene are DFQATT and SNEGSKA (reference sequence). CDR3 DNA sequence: TGCAGTGCTAGAGACCCTAGCGGAACCGCGGAGCTGTTTTTT. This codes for CSARDPSGTAELFF.

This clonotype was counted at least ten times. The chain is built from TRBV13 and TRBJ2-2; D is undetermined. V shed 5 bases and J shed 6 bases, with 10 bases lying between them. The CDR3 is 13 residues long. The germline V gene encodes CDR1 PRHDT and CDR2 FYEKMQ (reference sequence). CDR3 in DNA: TGTGCCAGCAGCCCTATCGGTTCCGGGGAGCTGTTTTTT. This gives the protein CASSPIGSGELFF.